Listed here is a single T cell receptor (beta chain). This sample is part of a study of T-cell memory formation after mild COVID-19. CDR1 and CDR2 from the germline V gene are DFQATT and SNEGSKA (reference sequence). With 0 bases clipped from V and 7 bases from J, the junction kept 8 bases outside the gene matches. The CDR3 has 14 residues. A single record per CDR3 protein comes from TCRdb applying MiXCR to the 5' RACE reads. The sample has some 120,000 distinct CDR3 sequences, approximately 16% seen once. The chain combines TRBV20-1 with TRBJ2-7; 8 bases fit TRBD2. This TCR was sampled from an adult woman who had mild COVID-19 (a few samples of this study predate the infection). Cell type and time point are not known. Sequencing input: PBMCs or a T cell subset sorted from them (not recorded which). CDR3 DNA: TGCAGTGCTAGAGAAGCGGGAGTTTCGGATGAGCAGTACTTC. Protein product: CSAREAGVSDEQYF.